This T cell receptor (beta chain) was obtained from a study of blood T cell repertoires in COVID-19. Overall study: Sites in the United States, Italy and Spain provided acute and convalescent COVID-19 samples.

The CDR3 runs to 13 residues. The germline gives CDR1 SGHVS, CDR2 FQNEAQ. V lost 5 bases, J lost 0 bases, and 5 bases lay in between. Produced via immunoSEQ multiplex PCR; TCRdb's table is partial and in-frame only. This sample has 100,000 to 150,000 clones, with over 85% found just once. The TCR was taken from a man aged 60 to 75 with COVID-19, enrolled during active disease. This chain connects TRBV7-8 to TRBJ1-5; D ambiguous. The sample consisted of peripheral blood. The CDR3 DNA sequence: TGTGCCAGCAGCATATTTAGCAATCAGCCCCAGCATTTT. The encoded protein is CASSIFSNQPQHF.